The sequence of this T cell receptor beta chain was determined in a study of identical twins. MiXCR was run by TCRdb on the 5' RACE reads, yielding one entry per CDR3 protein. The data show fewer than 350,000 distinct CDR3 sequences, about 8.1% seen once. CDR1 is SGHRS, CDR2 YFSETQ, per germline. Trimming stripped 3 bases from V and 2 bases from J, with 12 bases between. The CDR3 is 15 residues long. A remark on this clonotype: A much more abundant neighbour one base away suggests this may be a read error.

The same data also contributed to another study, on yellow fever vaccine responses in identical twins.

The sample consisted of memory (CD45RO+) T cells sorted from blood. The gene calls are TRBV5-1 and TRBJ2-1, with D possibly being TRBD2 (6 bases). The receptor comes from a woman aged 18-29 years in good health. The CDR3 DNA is TGCGCCAGCAGCTCGGGCGGGGCTACCTACAATGAGCAGTTCTTC. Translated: CASSSGGATYNEQFF.